Listed below are T cell receptor beta chains from one sample, sequenced in a study of T cell changes during pregnancy in multiple sclerosis. Here immunoSEQ multiplex PCR was the method, and the copy in TCRdb shows in-frame clones only, minus some. The repertoire has just under 100,000 clones, 93% of them found once; the top ten carry 0.99%. Sequencing used peripheral blood, obtained after pregnancy. These receptors were collected from a female donor with multiple sclerosis, enrolled in a pregnancy study. Each CDR3 is given with its conserved first and last residue. The D gene is left open where the match is weak. The listing skips clone size in some rows; elsewhere it reads once, few, many or a size class.

abundance | j_gene | len | v_gene | d_gene | CDR3nt | CDR3aa
NA | TRBJ2-5 | 15 | TRBV25-1 | TRBD1 | TGTGCCAGCAGTGAATTCGAGACAGGGGAGTGGACCCAGTACTTC | CASSEFETGEWTQYF
once | TRBJ2-1 | 15 | TRBV19 | TRBD2 | TGTGCCAGTAGTTTGGCTAGCGGACGGTACAATGAGCAGTTCTTC | CASSLASGRYNEQFF
NA | TRBJ2-7 | 14 | TRBV27 | TRBD2 | TGTGCCAGCAGTTTAAGCGGGACTAGGGGCGAGCAGTACTTC | CASSLSGTRGEQYF
NA | TRBJ2-3 | 12 | TRBV11-2 | NA | TGTGCCAGCAGCTTCCCGGGGGATACGCAGTATTTT | CASSFPGDTQYF
once | TRBJ2-4 | 18 | TRBV27 | NA | TGTGCCAGCAGTTTATCAGATCAGGATCCAATAGCCAAAAACATTCAGTACTTC | CASSLSDQDPIAKNIQYF
NA | TRBJ2-3 | 14 | TRBV5-4 | NA | TGTGCCAGCAGCTATAGCGGCCCCACAGATACGCAGTATTTT | CASSYSGPTDTQYF
once | TRBJ1-1 | 15 | TRBV7-2 | NA | TGTGCCAGCAGCCAATGGACAACTTATGTAGGGGAAGCTTTCTTT | CASSQWTTYVGEAFF
NA | TRBJ2-2 | 16 | TRBV7-9 | TRBD2 | TGTGCCAGCAGCTCCCCGGATCAGCGGGAGGTCGGGGAGCTGTTTTTT | CASSSPDQREVGELFF
once | TRBJ2-1 | 13 | TRBV29-1 | TRBD2 | TGCAGCGTTGAAACTAGCGGGAGTAATGAGCAGTTCTTC | CSVETSGSNEQFF
NA | TRBJ2-5 | 15 | TRBV27 | TRBD2 | TGTGCCAGCAGTTTCACCGGGACTAGCGGGGAGACCCAGTACTTC | CASSFTGTSGETQYF
NA | TRBJ1-1 | 14 | TRBV4-2 | NA | TGTGCCAGCAGCCAAGAATACGGGAACACTGAAGCTTTCTTT | CASSQEYGNTEAFF
NA | TRBJ2-2 | 15 | TRBV28 | TRBD2 | TGTGCCAGCAGACCCGGGACTACGACCACCGGGGAGCTGTTTTTT | CASRPGTTTTGELFF
NA | TRBJ2-1 | 14 | TRBV2 | NA | TGTGCCACCCCGCGACTGCCTTCCTACAATGAGCAGTTCTTC | CATPRLPSYNEQFF
NA | TRBJ1-5 | 13 | TRBV19 | NA | TGTGCCAGTATGGGGCTGGGCAATCAGCCCCAGCATTTT | CASMGLGNQPQHF
NA | TRBJ2-3 | 13 | TRBV27 | TRBD2 | TGTGCCAGCGGGGGACTAGAGGGAGATACGCAGTATTTT | CASGGLEGDTQYF
NA | TRBJ2-1 | 14 | TRBV11-2 | TRBD1 | TGTGCCAGCAGCGCGCCTGACAGGGTCCATGAGCAGTTCTTC | CASSAPDRVHEQFF
NA | TRBJ2-2 | 16 | TRBV11-3 | TRBD2 | TGTGCCAGCAGCTTCGGGGAGCGGGAGATCACCGGGGAGCTGTTTTTT | CASSFGEREITGELFF
NA | TRBJ2-1 | 15 | TRBV9 | NA | TGTGCCAGCAGCGCTCCGACTTCAGAGTACAATGAGCAGTTCTTC | CASSAPTSEYNEQFF
NA | TRBJ2-3 | 22 | TRBV28 | TRBD2 | TGTGCCAGCAGTTTTATCCCCGGCAGATGGGGGACTAGCGGGAGGGGTGCAGATACGCAGTATTTT | CASSFIPGRWGTSGRGADTQYF
NA | TRBJ2-7 | 18 | TRBV11-2 | TRBD2 | TGTGCCAGCAGCTTAGCAGGGTACGGGTGGCGGGGGTCCTACGAGCAGTACTTC | CASSLAGYGWRGSYEQYF
NA | TRBJ2-7 | 16 | TRBV7-8 | TRBD2 | TGTGCCAGCAGCTTGGTTACTAGCGGGTATTCCTACGAGCAGTACTTC | CASSLVTSGYSYEQYF
NA | TRBJ2-5 | 15 | TRBV2 | NA | TGTGCCAGCAGGAGGAGGGGGCAGAGGGGAGAGACCCAGTACTTC | CASRRRGQRGETQYF
once | TRBJ1-3 | 16 | TRBV11-3 | TRBD1 | TGTGCCAGCAGCCCCGGACAGGGAAGCTCTGGAAACACCATATATTTT | CASSPGQGSSGNTIYF
NA | TRBJ1-2 | 17 | TRBV7-2 | NA | TGTGCCAGCTCGCCCCGCAGGGGTTTAGATACCGCCTATGGCTACACCTTC | CASSPRRGLDTAYGYTF
NA | TRBJ2-5 | 18 | TRBV18 | NA | TGTGCCAGCTCACGCACACCGTTCAGGGGATCACGGGAAGAGACCCAGTACTTC | CASSRTPFRGSREETQYF
NA | TRBJ2-6 | 14 | TRBV28 | NA | TGTGCCGTAGACAGGCACTCTGGGGCCAACGTCCTGACTTTC | CAVDRHSGANVLTF
NA | TRBJ2-7 | 14 | TRBV6-1 | TRBD1 | TGTGCCAGCAGAGAACAGGGGAAGTCCTACGAGCAGTACTTC | CASREQGKSYEQYF
NA | TRBJ2-1 | 13 | TRBV27 | NA | TGTGCCAGCAGTCCAGGGACATACAATGAGCAGTTCTTC | CASSPGTYNEQFF
NA | TRBJ1-5 | 14 | TRBV10-3 | TRBD1 | TGTGCCATCCGTGGAGGGGGCGGCAATCAGCCCCAGCATTTT | CAIRGGGGNQPQHF
NA | TRBJ2-2 | 14 | TRBV6-5 | TRBD2 | TGTGCCAGCAGAAGACTAGCGGGCGCCGGGGAGCTGTTTTTT | CASRRLAGAGELFF
NA | TRBJ2-3 | 12 | TRBV5-4 | TRBD1 | TGTGCCAGCAGGGGGACAGGGGATACGCAGTATTTT | CASRGTGDTQYF
once | TRBJ2-5 | 15 | TRBV2 | TRBD2 | TGTGCCAGCAGTGATGGACTAGCGGGAGGGGAGACCCAGTACTTC | CASSDGLAGGETQYF
NA | TRBJ1-2 | 13 | TRBV27 | TRBD1 | TGTGCCAGCAGTTTGACAGGGAACTATGGCTACACCTTC | CASSLTGNYGYTF
NA | TRBJ2-3 | 16 | TRBV7-3 | TRBD1 | TGTGCCAGCAGCTCTCGGACAGGGGCCCACACAGATACGCAGTATTTT | CASSSRTGAHTDTQYF
NA | TRBJ2-7 | 12 | TRBV6-1 | NA | TGTGCCAGCTCAGCAGGGATCAACGAGCAGTACTTC | CASSAGINEQYF
NA | TRBJ2-3 | 16 | TRBV7-6 | TRBD2 | TGTGCCAGCAGCGCTCCTAGCGGGAGGGAGTTGGATACGCAGTATTTT | CASSAPSGRELDTQYF
NA | TRBJ2-1 | 18 | TRBV5-1 | TRBD2 | TGCGCCAGCAGCCCCCTAGCGGGAGTGGGGGGCATTTACAATGAGCAGTTCTTC | CASSPLAGVGGIYNEQFF
NA | TRBJ2-2 | 14 | TRBV7-9 | NA | TGTGCCAGCAGCTTAGATCGGGTCACCGGGGAGCTGTTTTTT | CASSLDRVTGELFF
NA | TRBJ2-3 | 17 | TRBV11-1 | NA | TGTGCCAGCAGCATTCGGACGGGGACTTCTAGCACAGATACGCAGTATTTT | CASSIRTGTSSTDTQYF
NA | TRBJ2-5 | 16 | TRBV11-2 | NA | TGTGCCAGCAGCTTAGACACAGGTCGAATCCAAGAGACCCAGTACTTC | CASSLDTGRIQETQYF
NA | TRBJ1-2 | 15 | TRBV7-9 | NA | TGTGCCAGCAGCTTAGGGACAGCGCCCTTGAGTGGCTACACCTTC | CASSLGTAPLSGYTF
NA | TRBJ1-2 | 15 | TRBV27 | NA | TGTGCCAGCAGTTTATCGATGGGGGGGTCCTATGGCTACACCTTC | CASSLSMGGSYGYTF
NA | TRBJ2-7 | 13 | TRBV27 | NA | TGTGCCAGCAGTTCGACTATGGACTACGAGCAGTACTTC | CASSSTMDYEQYF
NA | TRBJ1-5 | 16 | TRBV10-2 | TRBD1 | TGCGCCAGCAGTGAGCTGAAGGGGGCGGGCAATCAGCCCCAGCATTTT | CASSELKGAGNQPQHF
once | TRBJ2-7 | 14 | TRBV10-1 | TRBD2 | TGCGCCAGCAGTGGTGGACTAGCGACCAACGAGCAGTACTTC | CASSGGLATNEQYF